This T cell receptor beta chain is from a study of CD8 T cells in ankylosing spondylitis. Overall study findings and caveats: Those disease-linked clones were CD8+; they were also relatively rare in peripheral blood. Several of the motif variants were reported before in synovial fluid and blood from reactive arthritis. It appeared that ankylosing spondylitis blood was characterized by a TCR beta motif of roughly 8 highly homologous variants. Reported data indicate significant enrichment of disease-linked clones within matched ankylosing spondylitis synovial fluid.

Points on this clonotype: What it binds is unknown.

The CDR3 totals 13 residues. Trimming shortened V by 8 bases and J by 3 bases, and 14 bases separated the two germline ends. Germline CDR1 MNHNS, CDR2 SASEGT. It was by quantitative 5'-RACE with molecular barcodes that TCR beta libraries were made. In TCRdb, the 5' RACE reads were re-called with MiXCR into one record per CDR3 protein. The sample lists approximately 550,000 distinct CDR3 sequences; approximately 11% were seen once. This sequence joins TRBV6-1 and TRBJ2-7; D is perhaps TRBD2 (5 bases). The origin of this receptor is a male donor with ankylosing spondylitis. Sequencing used blood, either unsorted or a sorted T cell fraction (not recorded which). CDR3: CASRPPGYYEQYV. The CDR3 nucleotides read TGTGCCAGCCGACCACCGGGGTACTACGAGCAGTACGTC.